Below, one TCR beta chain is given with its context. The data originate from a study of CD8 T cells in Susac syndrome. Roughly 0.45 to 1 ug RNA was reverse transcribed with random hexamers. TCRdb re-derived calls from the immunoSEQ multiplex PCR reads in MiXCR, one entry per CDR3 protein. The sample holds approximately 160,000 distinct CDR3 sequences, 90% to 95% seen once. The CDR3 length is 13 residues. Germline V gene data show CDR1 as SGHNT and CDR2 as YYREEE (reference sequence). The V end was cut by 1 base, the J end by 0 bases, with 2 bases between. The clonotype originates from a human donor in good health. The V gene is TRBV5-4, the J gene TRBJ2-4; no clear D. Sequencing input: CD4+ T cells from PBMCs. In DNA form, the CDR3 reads TGTGCCAGCAGCTTGTTAGCCAAAAACATTCAGTACTTC. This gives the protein CASSLLAKNIQYF.